A single T cell receptor beta chain is shown here with its context. Its antigen is as yet unknown. This record belongs to a study of OX40 agonist ivuxolimab in advanced cancers. Study at large: Participants averaged about 60 years of age (range roughly 23 to 80) and were roughly 80% male. Whole-study findings and limits: At 0.1 to 3.0 mg/kg and by week 6, CD4+ and CD8+ T cells in the blood had expanded clonally. More expanded clones were seen, on average, in CD8+ T cells than in CD4+.

V was trimmed by 2 bases and J by 0 bases, leaving 13 bases between them. Germline CDR1 is SEHNR and CDR2 is FQNEAQ (reference sequence). The CDR3 is 16 residues long. Sequencing used immunoSEQ multiplex PCR; TCRdb keeps in-frame clones, though not all of them. The sample consists of over 100,000 clones, 80% to 90% of them appearing once. This clonotype was obtained from an adult with an advanced solid tumor such as melanoma, head and neck, liver or kidney cancer. The rearrangement uses TRBV7-9 and TRBJ1-1; TRBD1 might be the D (6 bases). This material consisted of CD4+ or CD8+ T cells sorted from blood, taken in a trial of the OX40 agonist ivuxolimab. The CDR3 DNA sequence: TGTGCCAGCAGCTTACCCCGGACAGAAATGAACACTGAAGCTTTCTTT. Protein sequence: CASSLPRTEMNTEAFF.